This T cell receptor beta chain derives from a study of response to subunit inactivated influenza vaccine. Whole-study results and caveats: Authors suggested few new T cells are recruited by each seasonal influenza vaccination.

The CDR3 runs 20 residues. Per the germline V gene, CDR1 is SGHAT and CDR2 is FQDESV (reference sequence). V gave up 1 base and J gave up 1 base, with 24 bases separating them. About this clonotype itself: Its antigen is unknown.

TCRdb used MiXCR to reprocess the RT-PCR reads, holding one entry per CDR3 protein. Of fewer than 750,000 distinct CDR3 sequences listed, 12% to 15% are singletons. The sequence derives from a man aged 45-65 years who received an inactivated influenza vaccine. Sequenced material: PBMCs from blood, taken about 12 days after vaccination. V gene TRBV11-1 combines with J gene TRBJ2-3; a weak D match, TRBD2 (5 bases). In DNA form, the CDR3 reads TGTGCCAGCAGCTTAGGGACTTTGGGAGTTTTCGTTACGGGCACAGATACGCAGTATTTT. Protein: CASSLGTLGVFVTGTDTQYF.